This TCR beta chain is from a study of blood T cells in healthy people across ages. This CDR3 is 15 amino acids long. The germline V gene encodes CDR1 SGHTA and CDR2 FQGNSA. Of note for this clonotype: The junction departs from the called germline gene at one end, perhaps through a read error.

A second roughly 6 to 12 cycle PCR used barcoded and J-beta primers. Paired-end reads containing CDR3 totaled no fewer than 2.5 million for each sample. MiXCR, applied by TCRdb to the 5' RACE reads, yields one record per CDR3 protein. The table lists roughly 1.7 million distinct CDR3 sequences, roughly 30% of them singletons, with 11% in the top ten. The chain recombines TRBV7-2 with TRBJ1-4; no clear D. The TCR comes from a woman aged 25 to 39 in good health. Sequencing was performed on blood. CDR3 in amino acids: CASNLSLATNEKLFF. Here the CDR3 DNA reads TGTGCCAGCAACTTATCGCTTGCAACTAATGAAAAACTGTTTTTT. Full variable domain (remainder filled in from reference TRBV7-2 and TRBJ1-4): GAGVSQSPSNKVTEKGKDVELRCDPISGHTALYWYRQSLGQGLEFLIYFQGNSAPDKSGLPSDRFSAERTGGSVSTLTIQRTQQEDSAVYLCASNLSLATNEKLFFGSGTQLSVL.